This passage covers 8 T cell receptor beta chains from one sample sequenced in a study of T cell changes during pregnancy in multiple sclerosis. Assay: immunoSEQ multiplex PCR; the TCRdb copy retains only in-frame clones and omits some. The table lists about 77,000 clones, just over 90% of them singletons. This sample comprised peripheral blood, obtained after pregnancy. These receptors came from a female donor in good health, enrolled as a control in a pregnancy study.

The chain has TRBV6-5 and TRBJ2-5; no clear D. The CDR3 runs 14 residues. Trimming removed 0 bases from V and 4 bases from J, with 9 bases in between. The germline V gene has CDR1 MNHEY and CDR2 SVGAGI. The CDR3 DNA reads TGTGCCAGCAGTTACTCGTACGGCGGAGAGACCCAGTACTTC. This translates into CASSYSYGGETQYF.

The V and J genes are TRBV19 and TRBJ2-1, with D tentatively TRBD2 (5 bases). Trimming left V 1 base short and J 10 bases short, with 11 bases between. The germline V gene encodes CDR1 LNHDA and CDR2 SQIVND (reference sequence). This CDR3 region has 13 residues. The chain's CDR3 is CASSIGRSGEQFF. CDR3 bases: TGTGCCAGTAGTATAGGTCGGAGCGGAGAGCAGTTCTTC.

The CDR3 nucleotides read TGTGCCAGCAGCCAGACAGGGGGCTACGAGCAGTACTTC. Amino acid sequence: CASSQTGGYEQYF. V is TRBV5-4 and J is TRBJ2-7; TRBD1 agrees at 9 bases. The CDR3 is 13 residues long. Germline trimming cut 4 bases from V and 3 bases from J; bases unmatched to any gene: 2. Looked up from germline, CDR1 is SGHNT and CDR2 is YYREEE (reference sequence).

This chain links TRBV4-2 with TRBJ2-3, with 12 bases identical to TRBD2. Germline V gives CDR1 LGHNA, CDR2 YNFKEQ. V trimming: 4 bases; J trimming: 4 bases; junction bases outside the gene matches: 9. This CDR3 comprises 17 residues. The chain's CDR3 is CASSLLAGGDVPDTQYF. The CDR3 bases are TGTGCCAGCAGCCTGCTAGCGGGAGGGGATGTCCCAGATACGCAGTATTTT.

This chain joins TRBV13 and TRBJ2-7, with TRBD2 matching over 7 bases. The ends lost 3 bases at V and 0 bases at J; junction bases unmatched: 8. Germline V lookup: CDR1 PRHDT, CDR2 FYEKMQ (reference sequence). The CDR3 is 16 residues long. CDR3 amino acids: CASSLISGSPSYEQYF. The CDR3 DNA is TGTGCCAGCAGCTTGATTAGCGGGTCCCCCTCCTACGAGCAGTACTTC.

The V call is TRBV29-1, the J call TRBJ2-2; possible D gene TRBD2, 7 bases. Trimming pared 4 bases from V and 2 bases from J, leaving 14 bases between. Germline assignment: CDR1 SQVTM and CDR2 ANQGSEA. This CDR3 comprises 15 residues. The CDR3 DNA sequence: TGCAGCGTTGGGGGGGGACAAGTAAACACCGGGGAGCTGTTTTTT. It yields the protein CSVGGGQVNTGELFF.

This clone was counted a single time. The J gene is TRBJ2-3, the V gene TRBV4-2; D might be TRBD1 (7 bases). The V and J ends lost 0 bases and 0 bases respectively, with 19 bases between them. This CDR3 comprises 19 residues. Germline loops: CDR1 LGHNA, CDR2 YNFKEQ. The CDR3 nucleotides read TGTGCCAGCAGCCAAGATGGGCGGAGGGGGCGAGTGAGCACAGATACGCAGTATTTT. Protein: CASSQDGRRGRVSTDTQYF.

CDR3 sequence (DNA): TGCGCCAGCAGGGGGGGTGCAACTAATGAAAAACTGTTTTTT. This gives the protein CASRGGATNEKLFF. The gene calls are TRBV5-1 and TRBJ1-4, with TRBD1 as a possible D gene (5 bases). V lost 5 bases and J lost 0, with 8 bases in between. From germline, CDR1 is SGHRS and CDR2 YFSETQ. The CDR3 consists of 14 residues.